These T cell receptor beta chains were read from a single sample in a study of monozygotic twins with inflammatory bowel disease. TCRdb re-called the 5' RACE reads and shows each CDR3 protein once, DNA omitted. The data include fewer than 350,000 distinct CDR3 sequences; the top ten clones carry approximately 2%. Sequencing was carried out using blood. The source of these receptors is a human donor with ulcerative colitis or Crohn's disease, or a healthy co-twin of an affected twin (not recorded which). CDR3s include the opening cysteine and the closing phenylalanine or tryptophan.

>TRBJ2-1|TRBV7-2
CASSPQGLDEQFF
>TRBJ2-5|TRBV7-9
CASSLQRTGSVETQYF
>TRBJ2-3|TRBV20-1
CSAREPSTDTQYF
>TRBJ2-1|TRBV4-1
CASSQDPTWGGTGLDTRYNEQFF
>TRBJ2-1|TRBV29-1
CSMSRDRVEQFF
>TRBJ2-1|TRBV7-9
CASISGVSAYNEQFF
>TRBJ1-2|TRBV11-2
CASSPDNRLYGYTF
>TRBJ2-3|TRBV9
CASSVGGSPDTQYF
>TRBJ2-7|TRBV9
CASSPTGTATYEQYF
>TRBJ2-1|TRBV29-1
CSARPPGKGNNEQFF
>TRBJ2-6|TRBV27
CASSLRITTANSGANVLTF
>TRBJ2-3|TRBV27
CASSLQAGYTDTQYF
>TRBJ2-7|TRBV7-9
CASSSGTPSYEQYF
>TRBJ2-7|TRBV12-3/TRBV12-4
CASSNGLGAYEQYF
>TRBJ2-3|TRBV7-8
CAGHSGGAGGPDTQYF
>TRBJ2-7|TRBV12-3/TRBV12-4
CASSFEPSTGPSYEQYF
>TRBJ1-5|TRBV12-3/TRBV12-4
CASSRTTGGGQPQHF
>TRBJ1-2|TRBV20-1
CSARDRGIYGYTF
>TRBJ2-7|TRBV28
CASSLGVPYEQYF
>TRBJ1-2|TRBV5-1
CASSPPDYSGNYGYTF
>TRBJ2-3|TRBV10-3
CAISEPLAGAYTQYF
>TRBJ1-5|TRBV6-5
CASRNRGGQPQHF
>TRBJ1-2|TRBV19
CASSIGTGQGYTF
>TRBJ2-5|TRBV5-4
CASSFRKGDQETQYF
>TRBJ2-7|TRBV20-1
CSARALGRVFSEQYF
>TRBJ2-2|TRBV5-5
CASSWGDRDTGELFF
>TRBJ1-3|TRBV6-1
CASSQRTGGLNTIYF
>TRBJ1-2|TRBV12-3/TRBV12-4
CASSLQGSNYGYTF
>TRBJ2-1|TRBV27
CASSPRLAGGSSNEQFF
>TRBJ1-2|TRBV7-2
CASSPGRDPYGYTF
>TRBJ1-6|TRBV20-1
CSARPTIDRSSYNSPLHF
>TRBJ1-1|TRBV3-1
CASSHSLSGRPEAFF
>TRBJ2-1|TRBV24-1
CATSGGLAGGYNEQFF
>TRBJ1-1|TRBV15
CATSRDISGSTEAFF
>TRBJ2-7|TRBV20-1
CSSTRAGYEQYF
>TRBJ2-1|TRBV20-1
CSARDRGGRSYNEQFF
>TRBJ2-3|TRBV29-1
CSAESPQDRGRDTQYF
>TRBJ2-7|TRBV20-1
CSARDSTSGGAGEQYF
>TRBJ2-5|TRBV24-1
CATSVGEAQYF
>TRBJ1-2|TRBV2
CASRGSNYGYTF
>TRBJ2-3|TRBV29-1
CSDSKGGDSDTQYF
>TRBJ2-7|TRBV25-1
CASSEYRSGSYEQYF
>TRBJ2-5|TRBV11-1
CASSSKETQYF
>TRBJ1-1|TRBV11-2
CASSLVGGRTNTEAFF
>TRBJ1-1|TRBV6-6
CASRLTGTSEAFF
>TRBJ2-7|TRBV4-1
CASSQDETGVYEQYF
>TRBJ2-5|TRBV15
CATSYEGSQETQYF
>TRBJ2-2|TRBV5-1
CASSLGDRGISELFF
>TRBJ2-3|TRBV20-1
CSASLHFGPSTDTQYF